The 10 T cell receptor beta chains below all came from one sample that was sequenced in a study of spatial heterogeneity in lung cancer. TCRdb re-analysed the 5' RACE reads in MiXCR, keeping a single row per CDR3 protein. The sample gives around 4,000 distinct CDR3 sequences, around 10% of which show up once; 5.5% to 8% is in the top ten. Time point specified: sample taken at primary tumor resection. The specimen was normal lung tissue next to the tumor, collected at surgery. These receptors all stem from a female donor with early-stage non-small cell lung cancer.

This clonotype is classed as medium-sized. One junction end disagrees with the germline gene, perhaps due to a read error. The V call is TRBV6-1, the J call TRBJ2-7; the D gene could be TRBD1 or TRBD2 (5 bases each). The CDR3 totals 14 residues. Germline CDR1 and CDR2: MNHNS and SASEGT. CDR3 in amino acids: CASSPGWGSFEQYF. CDR3 DNA: TGTGCCAGCAGTCCCGGTTGGGGGTCCTTCGAGCAGTACTTC.

The chain combines TRBV7-8 with TRBJ2-1; perhaps TRBD1 as D (6 bases). The CDR3 totals 14 residues. Germline loops: CDR1 SGHVS, CDR2 FQNEAQ. V lost 1 base and J lost 6, with 10 bases in between. CDR3 sequence: CASSLDRVGNEQFF. The DNA for the CDR3 is TGTGCCAGCAGCTTAGACAGGGTTGGCAATGAGCAGTTCTTC. The full variable domain, rest sourced from reference TRBV7-8 and TRBJ2-1, is GAGVSQSPRYKVAKRGQDVALRCDPISGHVSLFWYQQALGQGPEFLTYFQNEAQLDKSGLPSDRFFAERPEGSVSTLKIQRTQQEDSAVYLCASSLDRVGNEQFFGPGTRLTVL.

This clonotype is deemed medium-sized. The V and J genes are TRBV18 and TRBJ2-5; TRBD1 matches at 8 bases. V was pared by 1 base and J by 1 base, with 5 bases of the junction left unmatched. The CDR3 covers 16 residues. Germline lookup yields CDR1 KGHSH and CDR2 LQKENI. CDR3 region: CASSPRSQGVQETQYF. CDR3 in DNA: TGTGCCAGCTCACCACGTTCACAGGGGGTCCAAGAGACCCAGTACTTC. The full variable domain, with the rest looked up from reference TRBV18 and TRBJ2-5, is NAGVMQNPRHLVRRRGQEARLRCSPMKGHSHVYWYRQLPEEGLKFMVYLQKENIIDESGMPKERFSAEFPKEGPSILRIQQVVRGDSAAYFCASSPRSQGVQETQYFGPGTRLLVL.

By share, this clonotype counts as medium-sized (0.01 to 0.1%). The V call is TRBV5-1, the J call TRBJ1-2; unclear D gene. V was trimmed by 0 bases and J by 4 bases, leaving 19 bases between them. The CDR3 runs to 17 residues. CDR1 SGHRS and CDR2 YFSETQ come from the germline V gene. The CDR3 sequence: CASSLDTDRIVSYGYTF. The CDR3, as DNA: TGCGCCAGCAGCTTGGATACCGATCGGATTGTTAGCTATGGCTACACCTTC.

This clonotype rates as medium-sized. The J gene is TRBJ1-6, the V gene TRBV6-5, with D possibly matching TRBD1 (5 bases). CDR1 and CDR2 from the germline V gene are MNHEY and SVGAGI. The CDR3 is 15 amino acids. Trimming shortened V by 0 bases and J by 7 bases, and 10 bases separated the two germline ends. Here the CDR3 reads CASSYSGPSNSPLHF. DNA for the CDR3: TGTGCCAGCAGTTACTCGGGACCGAGCAATTCACCCCTCCACTTT.

This clonotype is classed as medium-sized (0.01 to 0.1%). The genes are TRBV3-1 and TRBJ2-3; possibly TRBD1 or TRBD2 for D (5 bases each). The CDR3 is made up of 15 amino acids. Germline lookup yields CDR1 LGHDT and CDR2 YNNKEL (reference sequence). V dropped 6 bases and J dropped 5 bases, with 18 bases sitting between them. CDR3 region: CASSRDPPPGDTQYF. CDR3 nucleotide sequence: TGTGCCAGCAGTCGGGACCCCCCTCCGGGAGATACGCAGTATTTT.

There are many counts of this clonotype. The chain links TRBV6-2 or TRBV6-3 to TRBJ1-4; 8 bases match TRBD1. The J segment lost 7 bases and the V segment lost 4 bases, leaving 11 bases of the junction unmatched. This CDR3 spans 16 amino acids. Looked up from germline, CDR1 is MNHEY and CDR2 is SVGEGT. The CDR3 region is CASSSRGQGTFEKLFF. CDR3 bases: TGTGCCAGCAGTTCCAGAGGACAGGGAACTTTTGAAAAACTGTTTTTT.

Sample share makes this clonotype medium-sized. The genes are TRBV7-2 and TRBJ1-2, with D unresolved. The CDR3 totals 13 residues. Germline loops: CDR1 SGHTA, CDR2 FQGNSA. V lost 4 bases and J 4 bases, leaving 10 bases between the germline ends. The CDR3 sequence: CASSSQFFYGYTF. CDR3 nucleotide sequence: TGTGCCAGCAGCTCCCAGTTCTTCTATGGCTACACCTTC.

By frequency in the sample, this clonotype is medium-sized. The chain carries TRBV29-1 and TRBJ2-4; 15 bases map to TRBD2. CDR1 is SQVTM, CDR2 ANQGSEA, per germline. The V and J ends lost 0 bases and 0 bases, in that order; junction bases with no gene match: 12. This CDR3 spans 21 amino acids. The CDR3 sequence: CSVEEGLAGGLSYRAKNIQYF. The CDR3 DNA follows: TGCAGCGTTGAAGAGGGACTAGCGGGAGGATTGTCCTATCGAGCCAAAAACATTCAGTACTTC.

This clonotype was seen a few times. This rearrangement joins TRBV5-1 to TRBJ2-7; a possible D gene is TRBD2 (6 bases). This CDR3 has 16 residues. Between the trimmed V and J ends, which lost 4 bases and 4 bases, there was a span of 21 bases. Germline V CDR1 and CDR2: SGHRS, YFSETQ. CDR3 sequence (DNA): TGCGCCAGCAGCATCCGGCCTAGGGACTCAGAATACGAGCAGTACTTC. Translating it yields CASSIRPRDSEYEQYF.